This T cell receptor (beta chain) was sequenced during a study of identical twins. This clonotype was seen repeatedly, ten times or more. TCRdb recomputed calls from the 5' RACE reads with MiXCR, one row per CDR3 protein. The table has some 500,000 distinct CDR3 sequences, 7.5% to 10% seen once. The same data also contributed to another study, on yellow fever vaccine responses in identical twins.

This TCR derives from a woman aged 18-29 years in good health. The sequencing input was PBMCs.

In DNA, the CDR3 is TGCAGTGCTCCCCCAGTCGAGCAGTACTTC. Its translation is CSAPPVEQYF. V is TRBV20-1 and J is TRBJ2-7; no clear D. This CDR3 is 10 amino acids long. Trimming left V 5 bases short and J 6 bases short, with 8 bases between. The germline V gene has CDR1 DFQATT and CDR2 SNEGSKA (reference sequence).